The sequence of this T cell receptor (beta chain) was determined in a study of T cell repertoires in cytomegalovirus infection (dated by TCRdb to the late 2010s). In the study overall: Peptide stimulations targeted recently identified HLA-C-restricted CMV epitopes, whose presentation resists viral immunomodulation, together with well-studied HLA-B-restricted epitopes. Donor HLA type was relevant to the analysis, because carriage of CMV infection together with the matching HLA type was indicated by public TCR beta signatures. Summary of the overall study and its limitations: Carriers of CMV infection plus the relevant HLA type were discriminated by the cumulative frequency of public TCR beta family members in the study cohort and in an independent 352-donor cohort. The ex vivo response was dominated by HLA-C-restricted CMV-specific TCR beta clonotypes, which also provided the single most frequent clonotype in two of eight donors.

Sequenced using an Illumina HiSeq 1500. The public sequencing data were trimmed at Q25 with fastp and processed into clonotypes with MiXCR by TCRdb, which kept only in-frame beta chains. Duplicate CDR3 protein sequences are folded into a single record with the most common DNA and genes. This sample lists about 830,000 distinct CDR3 sequences; approximately 32% were detected once. Roughly 12% of the sample rests with the top ten. Interpreted using the paper, the treatment or condition label stands for: in vitro stimulation with specific CMV peptide epitopes to enrich CMV-specific T cells. Note on this clonotype: Which antigen it targets is not known. Base qualities are missing; no much larger clone stands one base away.

From its cysteine to its phenylalanine, the CDR3 spans 14 amino acids. Just CDR3 DNA is preserved here, 42 bases in frame from base 1. Compared with germline, V lacks 3 bases and J lacks 5 bases; bases without a gene match: 6. The germline V gene (reference sequence) sets CDR1 to DFQATT and CDR2 to SNEGSKA. The receptor was isolated from a human donor in good health (CMV status not recorded). Some clones in this sample may be carry-over from other donors' samples. The sequence links TRBV20-1 to TRBJ2-5; 10 central bases correspond to TRBD2. The sequencing used cultured CD8+ T cells from PBMCs, collected from culture after CMV antigen stimulation. The CDR3 reads CSARASGGKETQYF. The nucleotide sequence reads TGCAGTGCTAGGGCTAGCGGGGGTAAGGAGACCCAGTACTTC.